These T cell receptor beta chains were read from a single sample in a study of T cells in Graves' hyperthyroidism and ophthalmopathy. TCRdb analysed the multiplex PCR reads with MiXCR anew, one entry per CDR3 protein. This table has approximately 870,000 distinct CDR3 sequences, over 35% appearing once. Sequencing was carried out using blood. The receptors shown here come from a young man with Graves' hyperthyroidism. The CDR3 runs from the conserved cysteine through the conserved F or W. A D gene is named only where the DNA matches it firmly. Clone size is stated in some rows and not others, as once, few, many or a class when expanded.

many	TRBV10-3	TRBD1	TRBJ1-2	TGTGCCATCAGTGAGTCCGCGACAGGGAGCTATGGCTACACCTTC	CAISESATGSYGYTF
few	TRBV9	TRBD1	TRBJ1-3	TGTGCCAGCAGCTTCCTGGACAGGGGGTTCGGAAACACCATATATTTT	CASSFLDRGFGNTIYF
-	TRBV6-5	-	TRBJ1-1	TGTGCCAGCAGCGAAACGAGACCCGACGGACATGAAGCTTTCTTT	CASSETRPDGHEAFF
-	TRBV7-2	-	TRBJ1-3	TGTGCCAGCAGCCAAGGTGGGGGATATGGAAACACCATATATTTT	CASSQGGGYGNTIYF
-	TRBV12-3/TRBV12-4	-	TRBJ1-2	TGTGCCAGCAGTCGTCAGGGGCTCGGTAATTATGGCTACACCTTC	CASSRQGLGNYGYTF
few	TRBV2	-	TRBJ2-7	TGTGCCAGCAGCCAAGAACCCTCGGGACTCCTCGTGGGGCACGAGCAGTACTTC	CASSQEPSGLLVGHEQYF
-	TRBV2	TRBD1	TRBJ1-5	TGTGCCAGCAGACAGGGGGCTCACGGTCAGCCCCAGCATTTT	CASRQGAHGQPQHF
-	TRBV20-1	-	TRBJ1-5	TGCAGTGCTAGAGATATCACAGCAGCCAATCAGCCCCAGCATTTT	CSARDITAANQPQHF
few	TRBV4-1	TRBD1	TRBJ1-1	TGCGCCAGCAGCCAAGACTACGGGACAGGCTACTTATTCTTT	CASSQDYGTGYLFF
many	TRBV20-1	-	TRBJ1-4	TGCAGTGCTAGAGGGGTGGAAGAGGTTCGGGAAAAACTGTTTTTT	CSARGVEEVREKLFF
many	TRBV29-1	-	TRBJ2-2	TGCAGCGTTGCGGGGGGCCCTAACACCGGGGAGCTGTTTTTT	CSVAGGPNTGELFF
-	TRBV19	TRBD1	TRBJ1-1	TGTGCCAGCGGACAGGGGCTCACTGAAGCTTTCTTT	CASGQGLTEAFF
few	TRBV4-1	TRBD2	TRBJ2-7	TGCGCCAGCAGCCAAGATCCCGGGAGGGGTTGGGAGCAGTACTTC	CASSQDPGRGWEQYF
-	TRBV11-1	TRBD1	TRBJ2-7	TGTGCCAGCACCTCACTCCGGGACAGGGGTCGCGAGCAGTACTTC	CASTSLRDRGREQYF
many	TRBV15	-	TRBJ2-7	TGTGCCACCAGCAGAGACCTGACAGGCTCGGGCGAGCAGTACTTC	CATSRDLTGSGEQYF
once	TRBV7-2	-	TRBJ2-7	TGTGCCAGCAGCAAGGAGAGTGGAGGCAGCCCCTACGAGCAGTACTTC	CASSKESGGSPYEQYF
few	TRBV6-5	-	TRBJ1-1	TGTGCCAGCAGTTACTCTCACGAGGTTGAAGCTTTCTTT	CASSYSHEVEAFF
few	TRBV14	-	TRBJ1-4	TGTGCCAGCAGCCAATTCACTGAAAAACTGTTTTTT	CASSQFTEKLFF
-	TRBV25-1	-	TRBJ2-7	TGTGCCAGACAGGGGGGGTACGAGCAGTACTTC	CARQGGYEQYF
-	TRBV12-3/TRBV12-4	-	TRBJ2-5	TGTGCCAGCAGTTTAGGCAGGGCCCACCAAGAGACCCAGTACTTC	CASSLGRAHQETQYF
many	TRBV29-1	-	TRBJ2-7	TGCAGCGTTGAGGGGTCCAGCTACGAGCAGTACTTC	CSVEGSSYEQYF
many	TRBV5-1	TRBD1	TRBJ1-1	TGCGCCAGCAGCAGGGGACAGGGGGCCGGCACTGAAGCTTTCTTT	CASSRGQGAGTEAFF
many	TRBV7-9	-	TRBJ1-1	TGTGCCAGCAGCTTAGTGGAGAATGAAGCTTTCTTT	CASSLVENEAFF
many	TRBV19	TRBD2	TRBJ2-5	TGTGCCAGTAGACCGGGGGGGTCTGGAGAGACCCAGTACTTC	CASRPGGSGETQYF
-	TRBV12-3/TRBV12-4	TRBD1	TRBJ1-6	TGTGCCAGCACTCGGACAGGGGTCAATTCACCCCTCCACTTT	CASTRTGVNSPLHF
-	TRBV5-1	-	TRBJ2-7	TGCGCCAGCAACCCGGGGACGTACACCTACGAGCAGTACTTC	CASNPGTYTYEQYF
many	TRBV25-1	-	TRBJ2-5	TGTGCCAGCAGTGCTGGCGTTCAAGAGACCCAGTACTTC	CASSAGVQETQYF
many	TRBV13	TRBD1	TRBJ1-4	TGTGCCAGCAGCTCAGGACAGGGTGGAAAACTGTTTTTT	CASSSGQGGKLFF
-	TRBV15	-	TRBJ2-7	TGTGCCACCAGCTGGGGAATCTCCTACGAGCAGTACTTC	CATSWGISYEQYF
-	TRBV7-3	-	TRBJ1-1	TGTGCCAGCAGCTTAATTCGGCCGGGAAAGAACACTGAAGCTTTCTTT	CASSLIRPGKNTEAFF
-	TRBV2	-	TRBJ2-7	TGTGCCAACAGTGGCCGCGGACAGCCGGGCGGATACGAGCAGTACTTC	CANSGRGQPGGYEQYF
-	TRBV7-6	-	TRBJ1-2	TGTGCCAGCAGCTTTTGGGCTCAATATGGCTACACCTTC	CASSFWAQYGYTF
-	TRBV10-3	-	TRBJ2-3	TGTGCCATCAGTGACGAGAGGGCCGATACGCAGTATTTT	CAISDERADTQYF
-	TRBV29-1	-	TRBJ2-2	TGCAGCGTTGAAGGGGATAACACCGGGGAGCTGTTTTTT	CSVEGDNTGELFF
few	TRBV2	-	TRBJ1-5	TGTGCCAGCACCCACCAGATGGGTAATCAGCCCCAGCATTTT	CASTHQMGNQPQHF
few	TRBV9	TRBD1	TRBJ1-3	TGTGCCAGCAGCGGGCGACAGGGAACAGGAAACACCATATATTTT	CASSGRQGTGNTIYF
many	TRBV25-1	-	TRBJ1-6	TGTGCCAGCGGCGATACCCGTCTAGTCCTCCACTTT	CASGDTRLVLHF
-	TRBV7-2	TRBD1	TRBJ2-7	TGCGCCAGCAGCCAAGATAGACAGGGAGCCTACGAGCAGTACTTC	CASSQDRQGAYEQYF
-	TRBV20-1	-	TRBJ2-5	TGCAGTGCAAGGTTACCCCAAGAGACCCAGTACTTC	CSARLPQETQYF
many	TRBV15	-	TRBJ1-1	TGTGCCACCAGCAGAGGCCCCGACAGGAGCACTGAAGCTTTCTTT	CATSRGPDRSTEAFF
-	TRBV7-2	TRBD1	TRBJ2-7	TGCGCCAGCAGCCAGGGACAGGGAGCCTACGAGCAGCACTTC	CASSQGQGAYEQHF
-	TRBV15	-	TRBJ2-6	TGTGCCACCAGCAGAAAAATACAGGGCTCTGGGGCCAACGTCCTGACTTTC	CATSRKIQGSGANVLTF
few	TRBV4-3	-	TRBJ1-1	TGCGCCAGCAGCCAAGTCGCGGGAGAAAACACTGAAGCTTTCTTT	CASSQVAGENTEAFF
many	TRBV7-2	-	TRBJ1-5	TGTGCCAGCAGCCTGAAACCAAGCGATCAGCCCCAGCATTTT	CASSLKPSDQPQHF
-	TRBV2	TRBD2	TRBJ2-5	TGTGCCAGCAGTTTAATGGCTAGCGGGGGGGTAGAGACCCAGTACTTC	CASSLMASGGVETQYF
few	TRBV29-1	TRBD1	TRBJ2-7	TGCAGCACCCGGGACAGGGTCGTTGGCGAGCAGTACTTC	CSTRDRVVGEQYF
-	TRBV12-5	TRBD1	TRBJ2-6	TGTGCTAGTGGTTTGTCTCCGGGACAGGGAATGACTGGGGCCAACGTCCTGACTTTC	CASGLSPGQGMTGANVLTF
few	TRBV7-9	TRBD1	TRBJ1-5	TGTGCCAGCAGCTTAACAGGGGAAGGATATCAGCCCCAGCATTTT	CASSLTGEGYQPQHF
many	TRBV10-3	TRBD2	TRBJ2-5	TGTGCCACGAGGGGACAGCCGGGACTAGCGGGCCGCAAAGGCAGGGAGACCCAGTACTTC	CATRGQPGLAGRKGRETQYF